The clone carrying this T cell receptor beta chain was seen more than once but under ten times. What it recognizes is unknown. The CDR3 is 16 amino acids. The junction had 12 bases not matched to a gene; V was cut back by 2 bases and J by 6 bases. The germline V gene has CDR1 SQVTM and CDR2 ANQGSEA. The data belong to a study of blood T cells in healthy people across ages. Study-wide results and caveats: Versus aged donors, long-lived donors had higher diversity and more naive CD4+ cells.

The donors, aged 6 to 90, were healthy Caucasians from Russia. A second PCR of about 7 to 12 cycles used a sample-barcoded 5' primer and a J-beta primer mix. TCRdb re-called the 5' RACE reads with MiXCR, one entry per CDR3 protein. The table records over a million distinct CDR3 sequences, roughly 45% of them present only once. This sequence was found in a woman in her sixties or seventies in good health. V gene TRBV29-1 combines with J gene TRBJ2-3; 9 bases fit TRBD2. The source material was blood. The CDR3 protein is CSVEKLAGQVGDTQYF. CDR3 DNA: TGCAGCGTTGAAAAACTAGCGGGCCAAGTGGGGGATACGCAGTATTTT.